The present T cell receptor beta chain was sequenced within a study of OX40 agonist ivuxolimab in advanced cancers. Study-level background: With a range of about 23 to 90, age averaged approximately 60 years, and around 83% were male. Eligibility rules accepted prior anti-PD-1, anti-PD-L1 or anti-CTLA-4 therapy, and around 40% had some.

TCRdb's table, derived via immunoSEQ multiplex PCR, lists solely in-frame clones and lacks some. Of 80,000 or so clones listed, 84% are singletons. V was clipped by 0 bases and J by 4 bases, with 10 bases between them. The CDR3 covers 15 residues. Per germline, CDR1 LGHNA and CDR2 YNFKEQ. This clone was recorded at least ten times. The origin of this receptor is an adult with an advanced solid tumor such as melanoma, head and neck, liver or kidney cancer. The V gene is TRBV4-2, the J gene TRBJ1-5, with no clear D. This specimen was CD4+ or CD8+ T cells sorted from blood, taken in a trial of the OX40 agonist ivuxolimab. CDR3 nucleotide sequence: TGTGCCAGCAGCCAAGAATTCAGCAGAAATCAGCCCCAGCATTTT. Translation: CASSQEFSRNQPQHF.